This T cell receptor (beta chain) was recovered during a study of blood T cell repertoires in COVID-19. At the level of the study: The United States, Italy and Spain provided the acute and convalescent COVID-19 samples. Sources were T cells, B-cell-depleted T cells, or PBMCs; the material itself was cDNA or gDNA.

This CDR3 is built from 15 residues. V shed 6 bases and J 0 bases; nucleotides not matched to a gene: 4. Germline V gives CDR1 MDHEN, CDR2 SYDVKM. Original handling: Amplification of reference gene primers provided the estimated nucleated cell counts. Using immunoSEQ multiplex PCR, the repertoire was profiled, and TCRdb retains in-frame clones only, with some absent. Clone size and the V and J calls come from that table; the DNA yielded D and trimming. The sample includes 280,000 or so clones, roughly 80% of them seen just once. Sequencing was done on a sample of peripheral blood. This chain joins TRBV28 and TRBJ2-1, with 8 bases that match TRBD2. The receptor comes from a woman aged 50 to 60 who had recovered from COVID-19. This chain's CDR3 is CASRSGGRSYNEQFF. CDR3 nucleotide sequence: TGTGCCAGCAGGAGCGGGGGCCGCTCCTACAATGAGCAGTTCTTC.